These 29 T cell receptor delta chains were sequenced from one sample in a study of γδ T cells in repeated Plasmodium falciparum infection. TCRdb reprocessed the multiplex PCR reads through CATT. This sample has 85,000 to 90,000 delta-chain clones; 1.4% occur once, and the top ten carry around 8.3%. Gammadelta T cells were flow-sorted from PBMC into Vgamma9/Vdelta2+ and Vdelta2-negative populations for bulk analysis. Sequencing was performed on gamma-delta T cells from blood. The receptors originated from a pool of human donors (malaria-infected and uninfected, not separated).

Many counts were recorded for this clone. Given a much more abundant clone one base away, this may be a read error. This same CDR3 is encoded by further DNA sequences in the sample. The rearrangement links TRDV2 to TRDJ1; 8 bases match TRDD3. Per the germline V gene, CDR1 is GEAIGNYY and CDR2 is EKD. J gave up 0 bases and V 0 bases, and 14 bases lay outside the gene matches. This CDR3 has 19 amino acids. The CDR3 region is CACDTGGLTGGLNTDKLIF. The CDR3 DNA is TGTGCCTGTGACACCGGGGGGCTGACTGGGGGCCTAAACACCGATAAACTCATCTTT.

This clone is deemed large (0.1 to 1%). This chain uses TRDV2 with TRDJ3, with TRDD3 matching 9 bases. The CDR3 runs 17 residues. Germline V gives CDR1 GEAIGNYY, CDR2 EKD. After removal of 2 bases from V and 0 bases from J, the junction contained 1 base not matched to a gene. The CDR3 protein is CACDNWGSSWDTRQMFF. The CDR3 nucleotides are TGTGCCTGTGACAACTGGGGGAGCTCCTGGGACACCCGACAGATGTTTTTC.

This clone was observed a handful of times. This DNA's translation and the protein TCRdb lists, from a much larger clone, do not match at residue 7, likely due to a read error; the protein shown is translated from the DNA. The rearrangement joins TRDV2 to TRDJ1; weak D call: TRDD3 (6 bases). The J gene, absent from TCRdb, was called here by matching the DNA to germline. The V and J ends lost 1 base and 7 bases respectively, with 15 bases between them. This CDR3 is 14 amino acids long. Germline assignment: CDR1 GEAIGNYY and CDR2 EKD. CDR3 nucleotides: TGTGCCTGTGACACTTTACCGGGGGAAACTAAACTCATCTTT. It translates to CACDTLPGETKLIF.

This clone has more than one count but fewer than ten. The TCRdb protein comes from a much larger clone and disagrees with this DNA's translation at residue 8, likely due to a read error; the protein given here is derived from the DNA. The rearrangement links TRDV1 to TRDJ1; D gene uncertain. TCRdb gives no J gene; it was assigned here by matching the DNA to germline. The CDR3 is 16 amino acids. V was clipped by 0 bases and J by 0 bases, with 11 bases between them. Germline assignment: CDR1 TSWWSYY and CDR2 QGS. CDR3 protein: CALGELLSLYTDKLIF. As DNA, the CDR3 is TGTGCTCTTGGGGAACTACTCTCCCTTTACACCGATAAACTCATCTTT.

This clone was seen more than once but under ten times. The mismatch at residue 9 between this DNA's translation and the TCRdb protein of a much larger clone likely reflects a read error; the protein shown is translated from the DNA. The chain is built from TRDV2 and TRDJ1; the match to TRDD3 covers 8 bases. Germline V CDR1 and CDR2: GEAIGNYY, EKD. This CDR3 is 19 amino acids long. V gave up 0 bases and J gave up 2 bases; unmatched junction bases: 16. The CDR3 loop is CACDTVGDSPRRRTDKLIF. The CDR3 DNA reads TGTGCCTGTGACACCGTGGGGGATTCCCCTCGGAGGAGGACCGATAAACTCATCTTT.

At least ten counts were recorded for this clone. TCRdb's protein for this DNA is that of a much larger clone and differs from the translation at residue 3, likely a read error; the protein shown is the DNA translation. The V gene is TRDV2, the J gene TRDJ1; TRDD3 matches at 7 bases. The V gene's germline CDR1 is GEAIGNYY and CDR2 EKD. This CDR3 spans 17 amino acids. The CDR3: CARDRVGIPPYTDKLIF. CDR3 nucleotide sequence: TGTGCCCGTGACAGAGTCGGGATACCCCCCTACACCGATAAACTCATCTTT.

This clone was detected a few times. The translation of this DNA and the TCRdb protein of a much larger clone differ at residue 11, probably owing to a read error; the protein shown here is translated from the DNA. The chain has TRDV2 and TRDJ1; D not resolved. No J gene was available from TCRdb, and it was assigned here by a germline match of the DNA. The V gene's germline CDR1 is GEAIGNYY and CDR2 EKD. The CDR3 runs to 15 residues. The CDR3 reads CACDTGEVYTNKLIF. For the CDR3, the DNA is TGTGCCTGTGACACCGGCGAAGTGTACACCAATAAACTCATCTTT.

This clone was counted a few times. The TCRdb protein comes from a much larger clone and disagrees with this DNA's translation at residue 7, likely due to a read error; the protein given here is derived from the DNA. The chain combines TRDV1 with TRDJ1; no clear D gene. Germline assignment: CDR1 TSWWSYY and CDR2 QGS. The CDR3 extends over 14 amino acids. Deletions cut 4 bases from V and 0 bases from J, with 9 bases between. The CDR3 region has the DNA TGTGCTCTTGGGGTCCCCCCGGACACCGATAAACTCATCTTT. It encodes CALGVPPDTDKLIF.

This clone was seen repeatedly, ten times or more. The rearrangement uses TRDV1 and TRDJ1; TRDD2 might be the D (6 bases). Germline V gene data show CDR1 as TSWWSYY and CDR2 as QGS. The CDR3 contains 17 residues. Trimming stripped 1 base from V and 4 bases from J, with 19 bases between. CDR3 in DNA: TGTGCTCTTGGGGAACCTGTCCTACCAGCCACTAACGATAAACTCATCTTT. The encoded protein is CALGEPVLPATNDKLIF.

Turning to this clone: A far larger clone is off by one base, so a read error is likely. Additional DNA sequences in this sample encode the identical CDR3. The chain recombines TRDV2 with TRDJ3; D is possibly TRDD3 (6 bases). The J gene was not available in TCRdb and was assigned here by matching the DNA to germline segments. The V end was cut by 0 bases, the J end by 0 bases, with 20 bases between. CDR1 GEAIGNYY and CDR2 EKD come from the germline V gene. The CDR3 consists of 21 residues. The CDR3 spells CACDTLLGDTHRSWDTRQMFF. CDR3 in DNA: TGTGCCTGTGACACCCTACTGGGAGATACCCACCGCTCCTGGGACACCCGACAGATGTTTTTC.

Note on this clone: This DNA translates differently at residue 5 from the TCRdb protein, which is that of a much larger clone; a read error is likely, and the protein shown is the DNA's own translation. V usage is TRDV3 and J usage is TRDJ1; the D gene is possibly TRDD3 (6 bases). Trimming removed 3 bases from V and 7 bases from J, with 24 bases in between. The CDR3 is 15 residues long. Looked up from germline, CDR1 is TVYSNPD and CDR2 is GDNSRS (reference sequence). The CDR3 bases are TGTGCCTTAGTTCGTCCCCCGGGGATTAGGGGTAAACTCATCTTT. Protein product: CALVRPPGIRGKLIF. The full variable domain, completed using reference TRDV3 and TRDJ1, is CDKVTQSSPDQTVASGSEVVLLCTYDTVYSNPDLFWYRIRPDYSFQFVFYGDNSRSEGADFTQGRFSVKHILTQKAFHLVISPVRTEDSATYYCALVRPPGIRGKLIFGKGTRVTVEP.

This clone was seen only a few times. A far larger clone is only one base removed, so a read error is likely. Distinct nucleotide sequences in the sample also encode this CDR3. This chain links TRDV2 with TRDJ1, with D perhaps matching TRDD3 (5 bases). Here the J gene was assigned by germline matching of the DNA, as TCRdb has none. Germline V gene data show CDR1 as GEAIGNYY and CDR2 as EKD. Trimming stripped 0 bases from V and 0 bases from J, with 25 bases between. CDR3 size: 20 residues. CDR3 residues: CACDTVKGTSRISYTDKLIF. The CDR3 bases are TGTGCCTGTGACACCGTGAAGGGGACTTCAAGGATCTCATACACCGATAAACTCATCTTT.

A few counts support this clone. TCRdb's protein, taken from a much larger clone, differs from this DNA's translation at residue 14, likely owing to a read error; the protein displayed comes from the DNA. This chain uses TRDV2 with TRDJ1; 8 bases fit TRDD3. TCRdb gives no J gene; it was assigned here by matching the DNA to germline. The germline V gene encodes CDR1 GEAIGNYY and CDR2 EKD. The CDR3 is 22 amino acids. Unmatched junction bases numbered 25, after V lost 2 bases and J lost 0 bases. The CDR3 spells CACDNLLPSGGEGGPYTDKLIF. The DNA for the CDR3 is TGTGCCTGTGACAACCTCCTGCCTTCTGGGGGAGAAGGGGGGCCGTACACCGATAAACTCATCTTT.

To note about this clone: The TCRdb record carries a much larger clone's protein, which differs from this DNA's translation at residue 8; a read error is the likely cause, and the protein listed here is the DNA translation. The rearrangement links TRDV1 to TRDJ1; 8 positions agree with TRDD3. In the absence of a J gene in TCRdb, the DNA was matched to germline to assign it here. This CDR3 is 24 amino acids long. From germline, CDR1 is TSWWSYY and CDR2 QGS. V trimming: 1 base; J trimming: 0 bases; junction bases outside the gene matches: 28. CDR3: CALGEPESVPRTRGYWGYTDKLIF. The CDR3 DNA follows: TGTGCTCTTGGGGAACCGGAATCTGTACCTAGGACGAGGGGCTACTGGGGGTACACCGATAAACTCATCTTT.

This clone was found a few times. The protein held in TCRdb is that of a much larger clone and does not match this DNA's translation at residue 13, likely because of a read error; the protein shown is translated from the DNA. The V gene is TRDV1, the J gene TRDJ1; perhaps TRDD2 as D (5 bases). The J gene comes from matching the DNA to germline here; TCRdb lacks it. This CDR3 has 16 amino acids. Per germline, CDR1 TSWWSYY and CDR2 QGS. The CDR3 coding sequence is TGTGCTCTTGGGGAATCACCTTCTTCGTCTACCGATAGACTCATCTTT. It translates to CALGESPSSSTDRLIF.

This clone occurred a few times. A far larger clone is one base from this, pointing to a likely read error. This same CDR3 is encoded by further DNA sequences in the sample. The DNA for the CDR3 is TGTGCTCTAGGGGAACCTCGATTGACAGCACAACTCTTCTTT. Its translation: CALGEPRLTAQLFF. The gene calls are TRDV1 and TRDJ2; D possibly corresponds to TRDD3 (5 bases). Here the J gene was assigned by germline matching of the DNA, as TCRdb has none. Germline lookup yields CDR1 TSWWSYY and CDR2 QGS. This CDR3 has 14 amino acids.

In this sample, this clone turned up many times. It is likely a read error: a sequence one base away is far more abundant. The same CDR3 can be traced to other DNA sequences in this sample. This chain uses TRDV1 with TRDJ1; 9 positions match TRDD2. CDR1 and CDR2 (germline): TSWWSYY, QGS. The CDR3 is 21 residues long. The CDR3 DNA sequence: TGTGCTCTTGGGGAAAAGGCCTTCCTACACCTAGTACTCCTTCACACCGATAAGCTCATCTTT. It encodes CALGEKAFLHLVLLHTDKLIF.

Turning to this clone: TCRdb pairs this DNA with a much larger clone's protein that differs at residue 5, likely a read error; the protein shown was translated from the DNA. The chain carries TRDV2 and TRDJ1; D gene ambiguous. The J gene, missing from TCRdb, was assigned here through DNA to germline matching. Germline loops: CDR1 GEAIGNYY, CDR2 EKD. The V and J ends lost 3 bases and 0 bases respectively, with 16 bases between them. This CDR3 has 16 residues. The CDR3 loop is CACDALIQRYTDKLIF. The CDR3 DNA sequence: TGTGCCTGTGACGCCCTGATCCAGAGGTACACCGATAAACTCATCTTT.

As concerns this clone: A far larger clone is one base from this, pointing to a likely read error. Distinct nucleotide sequences in the sample also encode this CDR3. TRDV3 is the V gene, and the J gene was not called; the table calls TRDD3, which could not be checked here. CDR1 and CDR2 (germline): TVYSNPD, GDNSRS (reference sequence). The CDR3 covers 25 residues. In DNA, the CDR3 is TGTGCCTTTAGATTTTTCCTACGAAGGGCTGGGGGTTTAACGCCGCCAGGATGGTACACCGATAAACTCATTTTT. This translates into CAFRFFLRRAGGLTPPGWYTDKLIF.

This clone appeared a few times. The TCRdb record carries a much larger clone's protein, which differs from this DNA's translation at residue 3; a read error is the likely cause, and the protein listed here is the DNA translation. The chain carries TRDV1 and TRDJ1; 9 bases agree with TRDD3. TCRdb records no J gene; here it was assigned by comparing the DNA to germline. The CDR3 covers 15 residues. Per the germline V gene, CDR1 is TSWWSYY and CDR2 is QGS. The CDR3 DNA reads TGTGCTCCTGGGGAAGGTCTACACTGGGGGAATACACTCATCTTT. This codes for CAPGEGLHWGNTLIF.

In this sample, this clone turned up many times. The chain carries TRDV1 and TRDJ1, with D hard to call. Trimming removed 0 bases at V and 0 bases at J, with 8 bases between. This CDR3 contains 15 residues. The germline V gene has CDR1 TSWWSYY and CDR2 QGS. CDR3 nucleotides: TGTGCTCTTGGGGAACTTTGGAAGTACACCGATAAACTCATCTTT. Its protein product is CALGELWKYTDKLIF.

In this sample, this clone turned up a few times. TCRdb assigns this DNA the protein of a much larger clone, which departs from its translation at residue 12; this likely reflects a read error, and the protein shown comes from translating the DNA. V usage is TRDV1 and J usage is TRDJ1; D is tentatively TRDD2 or TRDD3 (5 bases each). Germline CDR1 TSWWSYY, CDR2 QGS. V lost 2 bases to trimming and J lost 4 bases, with 26 bases between them. The CDR3 contains 19 residues. CDR3 sequence reads: CALGEATSPWFLGNDKLIF. The DNA for the CDR3 is TGTGCTCTTGGGGAAGCCACTTCCCCGTGGTTCTTGGGGAACGATAAACTCATCTTT.

This clone was seen a few times. Only one base separates this from a far larger clonotype, so it likely reflects a read error. In the same sample, other DNA sequences code for this CDR3. No call exists for the J gene, whereas the V gene is TRDV1. Germline V gives CDR1 TSWWSYY, CDR2 QGS. The CDR3 has 25 residues. CDR3 DNA sequence: TGTGCTCTTGAGTCCCCGAGGCGACCTCTTTTGAAGACAAACCGACTTACTGTGTACACCGATAAGCTCATCTTT. Translated, it gives CALESPRRPLLKTNRLTVYTDKLIF.

This clone was found many times. The chain combines TRDV1 with TRDJ1, with D uncertain. Between the trimmed V and J ends, which lost 2 bases and 6 bases, there was a span of 22 bases. Germline loops: CDR1 TSWWSYY, CDR2 QGS. The CDR3 length is 17 residues. The CDR3 region is CALGEGTRSPSSYKLIF. CDR3 sequence (DNA): TGTGCTCTTGGGGAAGGAACAAGGAGCCCGTCCTCCTATAAACTCATCTTT.

Ten or more counts support this clone. The chain joins TRDV1 to TRDJ1; no clear D. With 6 bases removed from V and 1 base from J, the gap between germline ends came to 24 bases. CDR3 length equals 18 residues. Germline assignment: CDR1 TSWWSYY and CDR2 QGS. The CDR3 bases are TGTGCTCTTGGTTCACAATCTCCGGATGGTTGTAGCACCGATAAACTCATCTTT. It encodes CALGSQSPDGCSTDKLIF.

A word on this clone: This likely reflects a read error, since a far larger clone is one base away. The same CDR3 also results from other DNA sequences found in this sample. The chain has TRDV1 and TRDJ1; 10 bases map to TRDD3. The J gene is not listed in TCRdb, so it was assigned here from a DNA match to germline. The CDR3 runs 21 residues. CDR1 and CDR2 from the germline V gene are TSWWSYY and QGS. DNA of the CDR3: TGTGCTCTAGGGGAATGCCACCTAGACCGCGGGGGATACGGGTACACCGATAAACTCATCTTT. This encodes CALGECHLDRGGYGYTDKLIF.

Only a few counts were recorded for this clone. This likely reflects a read error, since a far larger clone is one base away. Other DNA sequences from this sample encode an identical CDR3 as well. The V segment is TRDV1, and no J call was made; no DNA check was done on the table's D call, TRDD3. The CDR3 is made up of 20 amino acids. The germline CDR1 and CDR2 sequences are TSWWSYY and QGS. CDR3 coding DNA: TGTGCTCTTGGGGAACTTATTTTAGACTGGCCTCAAGAGGACACCGATAAGCTCATCTTT. It specifies CALGELILDWPQEDTDKLIF.

Remarks on this clone: The protein that TCRdb holds for this DNA derives from a much larger clone and differs from the translated DNA at residue 20, which likely indicates a read error; the protein shown here is translated from the DNA. The chain couples TRDV1 to TRDJ1; 12 bases line up with TRDD3. Assignment of the J gene here rests on matching the DNA to germline, because TCRdb gives none. Germline-derived CDR1 and CDR2 are TSWWSYY and QGS. V was clipped by 5 bases and J by 4 bases; unmatched bases: 32. CDR3 length: 24 amino acids. The chain's CDR3 is CALGNRGFLTLLGDTIIGFDKLIF. In DNA form, the CDR3 reads TGTGCTCTTGGGAATAGGGGGTTCCTAACGTTACTGGGGGATACAATAATAGGGTTCGATAAACTCATCTTT.

Concerning this clone: The TCRdb protein, from a much larger clone, departs from this DNA's translation at residue 12, likely by read error; the protein shown derives from the DNA. The chain uses TRDV1 and TRDJ1, with a weak D call TRDD3 (5 bases). Deletions cut 6 bases from V and 1 base from J, with 24 bases between. The germline V gene has CDR1 TSWWSYY and CDR2 QGS. This CDR3 contains 18 residues. The CDR3 here is CALGDCQRDRTCTDKLIF. The CDR3, as DNA: TGTGCTCTTGGAGACTGCCAGCGGGATCGTACTTGCACCGATAAACTCATCTTT.